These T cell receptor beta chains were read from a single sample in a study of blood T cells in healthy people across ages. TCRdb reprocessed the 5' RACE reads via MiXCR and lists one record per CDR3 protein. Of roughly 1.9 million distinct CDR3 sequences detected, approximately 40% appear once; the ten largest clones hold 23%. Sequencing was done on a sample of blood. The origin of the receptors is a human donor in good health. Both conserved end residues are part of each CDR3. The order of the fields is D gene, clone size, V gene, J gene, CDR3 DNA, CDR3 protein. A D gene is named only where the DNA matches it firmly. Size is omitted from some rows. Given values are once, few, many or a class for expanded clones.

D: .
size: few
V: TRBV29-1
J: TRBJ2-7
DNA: TGCAGCGTTCTTCAGGAGGGTCGCTCCTACGAGCAGTACTTC
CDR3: CSVLQEGRSYEQYF

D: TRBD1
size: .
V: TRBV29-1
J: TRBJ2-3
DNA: TGCAGCGTTGACGAAGGGACAGGGTATGGTGGAGACACAGATACGCAGTATTTT
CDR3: CSVDEGTGYGGDTDTQYF

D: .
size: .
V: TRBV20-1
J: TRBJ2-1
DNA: TGCAGTGCTAGGGTGCAGGGCTCCTACAATGAGCAGTTCTTC
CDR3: CSARVQGSYNEQFF

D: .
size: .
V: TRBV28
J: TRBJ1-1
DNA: TGTGCCAGCAGTCCCCCGTTGGGGATTAAAAACACTGAAGCTTTCTTT
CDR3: CASSPPLGIKNTEAFF

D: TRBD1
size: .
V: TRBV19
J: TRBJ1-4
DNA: TGTGCCAGTAATCCCTCCCCGGGACAGGGATACGAAAAACTGTTTTTT
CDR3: CASNPSPGQGYEKLFF

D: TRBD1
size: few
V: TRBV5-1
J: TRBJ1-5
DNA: TGCGCCAGCAGCTCGGGACAGCCCTCCGGCCCCCAGCATTTT
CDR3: CASSSGQPSGPQHF

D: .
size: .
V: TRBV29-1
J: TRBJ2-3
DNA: TGCAGCTTCCAAGGGGCTGTGAGCACAGATACGCAGTATTTT
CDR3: CSFQGAVSTDTQYF

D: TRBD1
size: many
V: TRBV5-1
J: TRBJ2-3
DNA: TGTGCCAGCAGCCGACAGGGACCCACAGATACGCAGTATTTT
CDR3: CASSRQGPTDTQYF

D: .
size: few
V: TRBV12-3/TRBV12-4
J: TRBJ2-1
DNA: TGTGCCAGCAGTTTGTCGGTGGGTTTCTCCTACAATGAGCAGTTCTTC
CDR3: CASSLSVGFSYNEQFF

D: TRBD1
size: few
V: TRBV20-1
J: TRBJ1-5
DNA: TGCAGTGCTAGATCCCAGGGGGCGGAGTGGCCCCAGCATTTT
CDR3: CSARSQGAEWPQHF

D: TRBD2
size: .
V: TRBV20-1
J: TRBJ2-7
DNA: TGCAGTGCTAGAGATCGGAACGGGGGGGGTGTTTACGAGCAGTACTTC
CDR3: CSARDRNGGGVYEQYF

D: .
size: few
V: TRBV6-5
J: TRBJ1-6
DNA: TGTGCCAGCAGGAGGGATAATTCACCCCTCCACTTT
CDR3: CASRRDNSPLHF

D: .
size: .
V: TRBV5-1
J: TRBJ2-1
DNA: TGCGCCAGCACTGAAGGGTGGTCGGATGAGCAGTTCTTC
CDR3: CASTEGWSDEQFF

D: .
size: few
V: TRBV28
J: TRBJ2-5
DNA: TGTGCCACCGTCAGGTTACCCTACAAGCAGTACTTC
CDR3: CATVRLPYKQYF

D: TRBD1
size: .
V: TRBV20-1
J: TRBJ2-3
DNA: TGCAGTGCTACAGCTGGACAGGGAGGTGCAGATACGCAGTATTTT
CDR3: CSATAGQGGADTQYF

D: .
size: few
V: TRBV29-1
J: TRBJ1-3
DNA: TGCAGCGTGGGGACGACAGTCTCTGGAAACACCATATATTTT
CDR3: CSVGTTVSGNTIYF

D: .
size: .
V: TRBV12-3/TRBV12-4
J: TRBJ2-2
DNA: TGTGCCAGCAGCGTTGGGGTAACCGGGGAGCTGTTTTTT
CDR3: CASSVGVTGELFF

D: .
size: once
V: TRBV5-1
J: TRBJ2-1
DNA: TGCGCCAGCAGCTTGGCGAACGGTTACAATGAGCAGTTCTTC
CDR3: CASSLANGYNEQFF

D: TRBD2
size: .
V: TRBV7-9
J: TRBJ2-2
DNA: TGTGCCAGCGACCTAGCGGAGCCGAACACCGGGGAGCTGTTTTTT
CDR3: CASDLAEPNTGELFF

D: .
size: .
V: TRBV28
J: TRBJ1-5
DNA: TGTGCCAGCAACGATGCCGGTTCGAAGGGGCATTTT
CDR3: CASNDAGSKGHF

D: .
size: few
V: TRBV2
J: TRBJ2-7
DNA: TGTGCCAGCAGTGAAGCCCCCGGGCCTCACTACGAGCAGTACTTC
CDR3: CASSEAPGPHYEQYF

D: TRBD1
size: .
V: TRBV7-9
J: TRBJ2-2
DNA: TGTGCCAGCAGCCCGCCGGACAGGGGAGCCACCGGGGAGCTGTTTTTT
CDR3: CASSPPDRGATGELFF

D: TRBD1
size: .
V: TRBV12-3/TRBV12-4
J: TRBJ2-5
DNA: TGTGCCAGCAGTCCTCCGACAGGGAAAAGGGGTGAGCAGTACTTC
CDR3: CASSPPTGKRGEQYF

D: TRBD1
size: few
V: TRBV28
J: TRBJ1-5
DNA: TGTGCCAGCAGTAGGTCCGGGACAGGGAATCAGCCCCAGCATTTT
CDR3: CASSRSGTGNQPQHF

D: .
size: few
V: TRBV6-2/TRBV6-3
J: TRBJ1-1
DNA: TGTGCCAGCAGGATCCTCCGGGAGGGGAGGACTGAAGCTTTCTTT
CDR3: CASRILREGRTEAFF

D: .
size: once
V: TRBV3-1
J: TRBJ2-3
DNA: TGTGCCAGCAGCCAAGATCGATGGGGTAGAGCTAGCACAGATACGCAGTATTTT
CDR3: CASSQDRWGRASTDTQYF

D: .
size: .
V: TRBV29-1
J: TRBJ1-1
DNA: TGCAGCCTTTCGTGGGGGAAGAACACTGAAGCTTTCTTT
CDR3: CSLSWGKNTEAFF

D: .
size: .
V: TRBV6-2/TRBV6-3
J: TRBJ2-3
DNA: TGTGCCAGCAGTTATCGCCAGCACACAGATACGCAGTATTTT
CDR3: CASSYRQHTDTQYF

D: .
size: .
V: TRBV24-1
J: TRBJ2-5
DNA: TGTGCCACCAGTGGGGGACATCGCGAAGAAGAGACCCAGTACTTC
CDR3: CATSGGHREEETQYF

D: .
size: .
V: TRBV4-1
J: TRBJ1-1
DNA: TGCGCCAGCAGCCCGAGGGACGGAGCCCAGAACACTGAAGCTTTCTTT
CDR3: CASSPRDGAQNTEAFF

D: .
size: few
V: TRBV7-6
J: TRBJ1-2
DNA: TGTGCCAGCAGCTTAGGGCGGGCGGGGATGGACAGCTATGGCTACACCTTC
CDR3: CASSLGRAGMDSYGYTF

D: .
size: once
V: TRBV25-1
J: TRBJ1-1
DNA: TGTGCCAGCAGTAGTTACGGGACATCAAATGAAGCTTTCTTT
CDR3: CASSSYGTSNEAFF

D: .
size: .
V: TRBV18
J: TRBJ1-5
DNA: TGTGCCAGCTCACCATTCGGGCAGGGTACCGGTGTTCAGCCCCAGCATTTT
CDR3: CASSPFGQGTGVQPQHF

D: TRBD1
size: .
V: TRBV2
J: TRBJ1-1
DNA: TGTGCCAGCGTCCTACAGGGGACAAACACTGAAGCTTTCTTT
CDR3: CASVLQGTNTEAFF

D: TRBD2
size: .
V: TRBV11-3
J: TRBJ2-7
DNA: TGTGCCAGCAGCATACGGGCTAGCGGGGGTTCCGAGCAGTACTTC
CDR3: CASSIRASGGSEQYF

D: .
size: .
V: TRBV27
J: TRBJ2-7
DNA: TGTGCCAGCAGTTTGCTGCGGGGGCCCTACGAGCAGTACTTC
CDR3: CASSLLRGPYEQYF

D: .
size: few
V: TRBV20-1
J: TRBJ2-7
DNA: TGCAGTGCTAGAGATTTGGATGGGGTTGGGGAGCAGTACTTC
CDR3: CSARDLDGVGEQYF

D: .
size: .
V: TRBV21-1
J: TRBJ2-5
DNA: TGTGCCAGCAGCAAAGTTACGGGACCGCTCCAAGAGACCCAGTACTTC
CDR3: CASSKVTGPLQETQYF

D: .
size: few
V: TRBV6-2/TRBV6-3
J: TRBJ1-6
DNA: TGTGCCAGCAACGGAGACACCTATAATTCACCCCTCCACTTT
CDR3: CASNGDTYNSPLHF

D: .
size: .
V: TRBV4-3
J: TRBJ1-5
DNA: TGCGCCAGCAGCCAAGTGTACGGCAATCAGCCCCAGCATTTT
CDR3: CASSQVYGNQPQHF

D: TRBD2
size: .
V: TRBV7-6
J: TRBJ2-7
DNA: TGTGCCAGCAGCTTAGGGGGGGGTATAACCTCCTACGAGCAGTACTTC
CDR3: CASSLGGGITSYEQYF

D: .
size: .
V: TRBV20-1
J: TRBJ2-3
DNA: TGCAGTGCGACGGAGGGTAGAATAAAAGGGAGAGATACGCAGTATTTT
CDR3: CSATEGRIKGRDTQYF